The T cell receptor (beta chain) under discussion was sequenced for a study of cytomegalovirus exposure and HLA in healthy donors (dated by TCRdb to 2015 to 2018). Describing the broader study: According to an earlier analysis of 587 of the donors, 150 million to 200 million T cells yielded 117 million unique TCR beta sequences and around 280 Gb of sequence data. A separate validation cohort of 100 to 150 different subjects was used in addition to the roughly 620-subject first cohort. To study patterns of TCR occurrence, a later analysis re-analyzed previously published TCR beta repertoires from around 670 donors and added high-resolution HLA genotyping. Of the approximately 400 genotyped donors, around 81% fell in the genetic ancestry cluster associated with self-reported Caucasian donors. In a later genetic analysis, genome-wide SNP genotypes for about three fifths of the roughly 670 donors were used, and that subset was treated as a discovery cohort. The study combined high-throughput TCR immunosequencing, statistical association of individual TCRs with disease status, and machine learning to predict cytomegalovirus infection status. The T cell repertoires of 700 or so subjects were profiled by immunosequencing and related to cytomegalovirus serostatus. Every discovery cohort repertoire had been produced on one sequencing platform. Class I and class II HLA loci were covered by the typing at four-digit resolution. Rather than using new phenotypic data, the later analysis identified candidate immune exposures from TCR beta sequences and from how often those sequences occurred across donors. The study aimed to test whether cataloging public T cell receptors could reveal signatures of past pathogen exposure. In an earlier analysis of roughly 600 of the donors, high-throughput TCR beta sequencing was used to judge whether each TCR beta V gene segment behaved as functional or pseudogenic. Among some 410 genotyped donors of the cohort, an average of around 250,000 unique TCR beta nucleotide sequences was sequenced per donor, of which about 19% were non-productive. About five DR-DQ haplotypes were handled as single units for association and clustering, since linkage in the cohort was strong. Donor age, sex, ethnicity and CMV serostatus were compiled together with the repertoire data. Typing coverage differed by locus: A, B, C, DRB1 and DQB1 were typed in about 620-630 donors, DQA1 in approximately 520, DPA1 in over 600, and DPB1 in roughly 450. Roughly 290 gigabases of sequencing data and approximately 91 million unique TCR sequences made up an early release that covered roughly 670 HLA-typed donors.

Overall study results and their limits: The only immune exposure information available for the cohort was CMV serostatus. A later analysis found that TCR association rates varied across HLA loci, with DRB1 alleles showing the most associated TCRs and HLA-C alleles the fewest. Strong co-occurrence of HLA alleles, especially DR and DQ, made assigning TCR associations to individual alleles difficult. While some public TCRs were present in many individuals, most TCR sequences turned up only very rarely across donors. In a later analysis, about 16,000 TCR beta sequences were associated with specific HLA alleles at a false discovery rate of 0.05. Because counts were too low, under 20 rarely observed V segments, including chromosome 9 orphons, were left out of the earlier analysis of 500 to 750 of the donors. A cluster of highly shared sequence variants was judged likely to represent a technical artifact of the sequencing pipeline. The study listed approximately 150 TCR beta chains as associated with cytomegalovirus. In both the original and validation cohorts, the classifier was reported to diagnose cytomegalovirus status with high specificity and sensitivity. The 87-base-pair reads could not distinguish some IMGT-functional V segments, including TRBV6-2 and TRBV6-3, so those segments were excluded. In an earlier analysis of some 540 of the donors, most TCR beta V segments appeared in productive rearrangements about 87% or about 30% of the time, broadly matching IMGT annotations. Because some donors lacked HLA typing at each locus, the association tests relied only on the typed subset. Roughly uniform sequencing depth across donors was assumed in presence/absence analyses, although this assumption may not hold. A later genetic analysis associated a missense DCLRE1C variant with V-gene and J-gene trimming of TCR beta chains, and an independent cohort replicated the association. The cohort was sequenced for TCR beta chains only, and without alpha or paired-chain data the features that could be detected were limited. Linkage disequilibrium might explain the correlated functional status among segregating V segments, but an unknown experimental factor could not be ruled out. The authors suggested that the approach could potentially be generalized to other disease states and immunological phenotypes. Several of the top co-occurrence clusters appeared to be linked to parvovirus B19, influenza, CMV and Epstein-Barr virus, according to a later analysis. According to a later analysis, most CMV-associated TCR beta chains appeared to be HLA-restricted, and the HLA associations seemed to be driven largely by CMV exposure. Three of the identified cytomegalovirus-associated TCR beta chains were confirmed in vitro to be specific for cytomegalovirus antigens. According to a later genetic analysis, donors in an Asian-associated ancestry cluster had fewer N-insertions in productive TCRs than the approximately 650-donor mean. In a later analysis, HLA-associated TCR beta chains showed more clonal expansion and lower generation probabilities than non-associated chains that were equally common. A further reported finding was that TCR beta sequences accurately predicted the HLA-A and HLA-B alleles for most subjects in the first cohort.

This clone was seen only a few times. Its antigen target is currently unknown. Base qualities are not at hand, and no much larger clone is one base apart. Receptor libraries were prepared by the immunoSEQ multiplex PCR assay. The multiplex PCR relied on a mix of 60 forward primers for TCR Vbeta segments and 13 reverse primers for TCR Jbeta segments. Amplification of the CDR3 region of rearranged TCR beta genes was performed with a multiplex PCR assay on genomic DNA. On the Illumina HiSeq System, the amplified TCR beta libraries were sequenced as 87-base-pair reads. As for the original processing: Across the 666 repertoires, a later analysis counted some 80 million unique TCR beta chains, 9.5 million to 12 million of which were shared by at least two donors. Raw reads were error-corrected and collapsed into unique sequences with a nearest-neighbor algorithm that merged closely related sequences to remove PCR and sequencing errors. To assign V, D and J gene segments, CDR3 sequences were aligned to IMGT reference sequences. For a sequence to be retained, a match of at least six nucleotides was required to both a V gene segment and a J gene segment. A rearrangement counted as productive if the CDR3 had no stop codons and remained in frame with V and J, and every other rearrangement counted as non-productive. CDR3 was defined according to IMGT convention as the region running from the second conserved V-encoded cysteine to the conserved J-encoded phenylalanine. In an earlier analysis of some 550 of the donors, sequences lacking an unambiguous match to a single V gene segment were excluded. An earlier analysis of 550 to 650 of the donors classified V segments as functional when productive rearrangements were above 56.7% and as segregating when the standard deviation between donors was above 5%. A statistical classification framework was built for diagnosing cytomegalovirus status from the catalog of TCR beta chain sequences. In a later analysis, V and J genes were assigned by comparing TCR nucleotide sequences against IMGT/GENE-DB human TR gene sequences. The TCRdist pipeline was used in a later analysis to assign CDR3 sequences and most-parsimonious VDJ recombination scenarios. In a later analysis, each TCR beta chain was defined by its CDR3 amino acid sequence together with its V-gene family, and reads without a unique V-gene family were excluded. A later analysis removed 592 highly shared, low-generation-probability nucleotide sequences to deal with suspected cross-contamination and a sequencing artifact. For each public chain, a later analysis derived a clonal expansion index from normalized ranks of inferred template counts within each repertoire. In a later analysis, generation probabilities were computed using a VDJ recombination model fitted to out-of-frame rearrangements, and the results were checked against IGoR. A later analysis scored TCR-TCR, TCR-HLA and TCR-CMV co-occurrence with hypergeometric tests, applying a repertoire-size bias correction to TCR pairs. To estimate false discovery rates, a later analysis permuted the HLA or CMV assignments 20 times. In a later analysis, co-occurring TCRs were grouped with DBSCAN, and TCRdist sequence similarity was added when clustering was performed within HLA-allele-positive subsets. Repertoires with fewer than 30,000 or more than 120,000 public chains, plus five repertoires with anomalous nucleotide sharing, were excluded from co-occurrence clustering. TCRdb's version of the immuneACCESS table is confined to in-frame rearrangements and falls short of the full clone set. An unresolved V gene accounts for under half of the shortfall where checked; the remainder is of unknown origin. Clone size and the V and J calls come from that table; the DNA yielded D and trimming. In all, the sample holds roughly 150,000 clones, and almost 80% of those were seen once. The ten top clones hold about 1.5% of the sample.

In total, just over 650 healthy bone marrow donors made up the cohort. Cohort members were all nominally healthy when sampled, although unrecorded immune exposures were likely present. The donor tested CMV seronegative, placing the donor among the 350 to 400 seronegative members of the cohort. A peripheral blood sample was collected from each donor, and TCR beta sequencing was performed on peripheral blood mononuclear cells. The Qiagen DNeasy Blood Extraction Kit was used to extract genomic DNA from the blood cell samples. The germline V gene supplies CDR1 MNHNS and CDR2 SASEGT. Trimmed from V: 6 bases; trimmed from J: 9 bases; junction bases lacking a gene match: 6. Reading from cysteine to phenylalanine, the CDR3 counts 15 amino acids. CDR3 DNA is the only sequence kept; it has 45 bases, read in frame from the first base.

The sequenced sample was PBMCs. This sequence originates from a male donor in good health and CMV-seronegative. The rearrangement joined TRBV6-1 to TRBJ2-1; 15 central nucleotides agree with TRBD2. The encoded CDR3 is CASSDGLAGGTEQFF. The bases are TGTGCCAGCAGCGACGGACTAGCGGGAGGGACTGAGCAGTTCTTC.